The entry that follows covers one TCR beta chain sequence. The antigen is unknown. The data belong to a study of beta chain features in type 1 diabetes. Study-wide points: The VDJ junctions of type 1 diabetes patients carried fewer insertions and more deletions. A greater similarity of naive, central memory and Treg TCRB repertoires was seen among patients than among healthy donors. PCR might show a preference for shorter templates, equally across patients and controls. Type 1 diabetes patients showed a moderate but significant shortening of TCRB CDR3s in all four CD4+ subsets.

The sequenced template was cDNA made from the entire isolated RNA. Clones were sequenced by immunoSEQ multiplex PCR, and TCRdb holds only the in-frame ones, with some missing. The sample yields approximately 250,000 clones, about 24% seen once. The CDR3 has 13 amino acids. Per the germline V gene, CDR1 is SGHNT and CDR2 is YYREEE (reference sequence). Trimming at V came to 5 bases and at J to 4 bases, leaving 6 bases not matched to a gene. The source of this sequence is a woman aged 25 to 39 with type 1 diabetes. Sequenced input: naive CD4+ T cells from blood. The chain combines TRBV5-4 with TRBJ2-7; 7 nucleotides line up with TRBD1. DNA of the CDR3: TGTGCCAGCAGTCCTTCACAGGGGTACGAGCAGTACTTC. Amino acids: CASSPSQGYEQYF.